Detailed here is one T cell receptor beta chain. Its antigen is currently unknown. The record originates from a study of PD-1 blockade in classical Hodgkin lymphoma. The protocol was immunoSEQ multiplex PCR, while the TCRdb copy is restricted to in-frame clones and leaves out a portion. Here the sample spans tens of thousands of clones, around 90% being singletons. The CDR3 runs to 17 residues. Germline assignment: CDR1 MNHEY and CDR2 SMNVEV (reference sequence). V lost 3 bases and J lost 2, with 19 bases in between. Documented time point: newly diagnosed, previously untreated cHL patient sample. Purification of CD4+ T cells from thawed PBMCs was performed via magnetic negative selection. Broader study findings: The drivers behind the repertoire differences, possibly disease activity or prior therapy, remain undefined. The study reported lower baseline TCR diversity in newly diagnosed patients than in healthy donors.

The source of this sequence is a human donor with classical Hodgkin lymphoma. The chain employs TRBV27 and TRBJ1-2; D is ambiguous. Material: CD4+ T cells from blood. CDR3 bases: TGTGCCAGCAGTTTCAAGGCTATGGGCGTTACGAACTATGGCTACACCTTC. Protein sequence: CASSFKAMGVTNYGYTF.